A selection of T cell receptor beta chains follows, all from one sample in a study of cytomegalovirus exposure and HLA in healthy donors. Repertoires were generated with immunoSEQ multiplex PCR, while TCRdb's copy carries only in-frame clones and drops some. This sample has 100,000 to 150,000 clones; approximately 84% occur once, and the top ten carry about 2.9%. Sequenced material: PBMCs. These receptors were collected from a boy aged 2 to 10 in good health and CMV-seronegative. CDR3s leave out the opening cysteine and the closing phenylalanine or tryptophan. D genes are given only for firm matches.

CDR3 protein: ASSQGDTQETQY
J gene: TRBJ2-5
D gene: .
V gene: TRBV4-1

CDR3 protein: ATSEGKGATGANVLT
J gene: TRBJ2-6
D gene: TRBD1
V gene: TRBV15

CDR3 protein: ASSQLAGAPNEQF
J gene: TRBJ2-1
D gene: TRBD2
V gene: TRBV4-1

CDR3 protein: ASSPTGEGSGELF
J gene: TRBJ2-2
D gene: .
V gene: TRBV6-1

CDR3 protein: ASSPDSSYEQY
J gene: TRBJ2-7
D gene: .
V gene: TRBV7-8

CDR3 protein: ASSPGTVYGYT
J gene: TRBJ1-2
D gene: TRBD1
V gene: TRBV10-2

CDR3 protein: ASSRQGRDGYT
J gene: TRBJ1-2
D gene: TRBD1
V gene: TRBV6-5

CDR3 protein: TLDRAYGYT
J gene: TRBJ1-2
D gene: TRBD1
V gene: TRBV29-1

CDR3 protein: ASGGQGRSPLH
J gene: TRBJ1-6
D gene: TRBD1
V gene: TRBV27

CDR3 protein: ASSLDGYEQY
J gene: TRBJ2-7
D gene: .
V gene: TRBV5-6

CDR3 protein: ASSQSSSQGMTSPLH
J gene: TRBJ1-6
D gene: TRBD1
V gene: TRBV4-3

CDR3 protein: ASSGDRSSSGNTIY
J gene: TRBJ1-3
D gene: .
V gene: TRBV6-6

CDR3 protein: ASSQGWTGEKVADTQY
J gene: TRBJ2-3
D gene: TRBD1
V gene: TRBV14

CDR3 protein: ASSLGAGETGELF
J gene: TRBJ2-2
D gene: .
V gene: TRBV27

CDR3 protein: ASSLAGDFTDTQY
J gene: TRBJ2-3
D gene: TRBD2
V gene: TRBV7-9

CDR3 protein: ASSPGTGVATEAF
J gene: TRBJ1-1
D gene: TRBD1
V gene: TRBV5-1

CDR3 protein: ASSESEGRVAF
J gene: TRBJ1-1
D gene: .
V gene: TRBV10-1

CDR3 protein: ASSERLWGRSEQY
J gene: TRBJ2-7
D gene: .
V gene: TRBV6-1

CDR3 protein: ASSPRTSGSSYNEQF
J gene: TRBJ2-1
D gene: TRBD2
V gene: TRBV27

CDR3 protein: ASSAWTSGRRDEQF
J gene: TRBJ2-1
D gene: TRBD2
V gene: TRBV6-1

CDR3 protein: AWRAGAYQPQH
J gene: TRBJ1-5
D gene: .
V gene: TRBV30

CDR3 protein: ASSTRTGQSNQPQH
J gene: TRBJ1-5
D gene: TRBD1
V gene: TRBV19

CDR3 protein: ASSLTAYTEAF
J gene: TRBJ1-1
D gene: .
V gene: TRBV27

CDR3 protein: ASNLGRLGGGYT
J gene: TRBJ1-2
D gene: .
V gene: TRBV5-1

CDR3 protein: AISDISNQPQH
J gene: TRBJ1-5
D gene: .
V gene: TRBV10-3

CDR3 protein: ASSYEVDQPQH
J gene: TRBJ1-5
D gene: .
V gene: TRBV6-6

CDR3 protein: ATSIRGGGQPQH
J gene: TRBJ1-5
D gene: TRBD1
V gene: TRBV15

CDR3 protein: ASSLGAGTTGELF
J gene: TRBJ2-2
D gene: .
V gene: TRBV5-1

CDR3 protein: ASKGASGFNEQF
J gene: TRBJ2-1
D gene: TRBD2
V gene: TRBV19

CDR3 protein: ASSPGGSYNEQF
J gene: TRBJ2-1
D gene: .
V gene: TRBV18

CDR3 protein: ASSYADWYSNQPQH
J gene: TRBJ1-5
D gene: .
V gene: TRBV6-6

CDR3 protein: ASSVAGTGNYGYT
J gene: TRBJ1-2
D gene: .
V gene: TRBV9

CDR3 protein: ASSQPSRGAYTGELL
J gene: TRBJ2-2
D gene: .
V gene: TRBV4-2

CDR3 protein: ASSSPTGTGTQDTQY
J gene: TRBJ2-3
D gene: TRBD1
V gene: TRBV5-4

CDR3 protein: ASSESSQPQGNYGYT
J gene: TRBJ1-2
D gene: .
V gene: TRBV10-1

CDR3 protein: ASSLDFEGNEKLF
J gene: TRBJ1-4
D gene: .
V gene: TRBV9

CDR3 protein: ASSESPTGEGNGYT
J gene: TRBJ1-2
D gene: .
V gene: TRBV6-1

CDR3 protein: ASSPLGQANQPQH
J gene: TRBJ1-5
D gene: TRBD1
V gene: TRBV19

CDR3 protein: ASSVARTSDTGELF
J gene: TRBJ2-2
D gene: TRBD2
V gene: TRBV9

CDR3 protein: ASSDNRGYGYT
J gene: TRBJ1-2
D gene: TRBD1
V gene: TRBV5-4

CDR3 protein: ASSSLQPGEQF
J gene: TRBJ2-1
D gene: .
V gene: TRBV27

CDR3 protein: ASSQDTSGSYNEQF
J gene: TRBJ2-1
D gene: TRBD2
V gene: TRBV4-2

CDR3 protein: ASSQDGGDGTEAF
J gene: TRBJ1-1
D gene: .
V gene: TRBV4-3

CDR3 protein: ASSPTGGDTIY
J gene: TRBJ1-3
D gene: .
V gene: TRBV5-6

CDR3 protein: ASSEYGGGGANVLT
J gene: TRBJ2-6
D gene: .
V gene: TRBV6-1

CDR3 protein: ASRPSGNRQPQH
J gene: TRBJ1-5
D gene: .
V gene: TRBV6-5

CDR3 protein: ALSGGGRRNGYT
J gene: TRBJ1-2
D gene: TRBD1
V gene: TRBV7-9

CDR3 protein: AWSGSSGNTIY
J gene: TRBJ1-3
D gene: .
V gene: TRBV30

CDR3 protein: ASSPSPTSNEQF
J gene: TRBJ2-1
D gene: .
V gene: TRBV9

CDR3 protein: ASSPNTGANYGYT
J gene: TRBJ1-2
D gene: TRBD1
V gene: TRBV5-1

CDR3 protein: ASSQIPQGNEKLF
J gene: TRBJ1-4
D gene: TRBD1
V gene: TRBV4-3

CDR3 protein: SVSPSSGRNTDTQY
J gene: TRBJ2-3
D gene: TRBD2
V gene: TRBV29-1

CDR3 protein: AISDTGGNSPLH
J gene: TRBJ1-6
D gene: TRBD1
V gene: TRBV10-3

CDR3 protein: ASSLGTSGGSQY
J gene: TRBJ2-5
D gene: TRBD2
V gene: TRBV7-2

CDR3 protein: ASSFAGDYQETQY
J gene: TRBJ2-5
D gene: TRBD2
V gene: TRBV27

CDR3 protein: ASSETGNQPQH
J gene: TRBJ1-5
D gene: TRBD1
V gene: TRBV27

CDR3 protein: ASSAQGAGVYGYT
J gene: TRBJ1-2
D gene: TRBD1
V gene: TRBV9